The entry below gives a single T cell receptor beta chain sequence along with its context. Sequencing used immunoSEQ multiplex PCR; TCRdb keeps in-frame clones, though not all of them. The sample records about 180,000 clones, 89% being singletons. The CDR3 sequence is 16 residues long. V lost 5 bases, J lost 0 bases, and 14 bases lay in between. Germline CDR1 reads MNHEY; CDR2 reads SVGEGT. This entry is derived from a study of blood T cell repertoires in COVID-19. The chain links TRBV6-2 or TRBV6-3 to TRBJ1-5, with D tentatively TRBD1 (5 bases). This clonotype was sampled from a woman in her thirties or forties with acute COVID-19. The sample comprised PBMCs or T cells enriched from blood (not recorded which). The CDR3 reads CASSNRGRSSNQPQHF. The DNA of the CDR3 is TGTGCCAGCAGTAACCGGGGGAGATCTAGCAATCAGCCCCAGCATTTT.